The clone carrying this TCR beta chain was seen many times. Its target is unknown. Germline and junction disagree at one end, which may indicate a read error. A sample-barcoded 5' primer and a J-beta primer mix were used in a second PCR of roughly 7 to 11 cycles. One entry per CDR3 protein results from TCRdb running MiXCR on the 5' RACE reads. The sample carries 900,000 to 950,000 distinct CDR3 sequences, about 29% recorded once. This record belongs to a study of blood T cells in healthy people across ages. Regarding the study as a whole: More naive CD4+ cells and higher diversity marked long-lived donors relative to aged donors.

CDR1 and CDR2 from the germline V gene are SGHRS and YFSETQ. The CDR3 sequence is 13 residues long. These data also featured in a second study, about T cells of mothers and their children.

This rearrangement joins TRBV5-1 to TRBJ2-7, with D perhaps matching TRBD2 (5 bases). Sequencing input: blood. This receptor was identified in a woman aged 35 to 49 in good health. As DNA, the CDR3 is TGTGCCAGCAGCCTCGGGAACTCCTACGAGCAGTACTTC. Protein product: CASSLGNSYEQYF.